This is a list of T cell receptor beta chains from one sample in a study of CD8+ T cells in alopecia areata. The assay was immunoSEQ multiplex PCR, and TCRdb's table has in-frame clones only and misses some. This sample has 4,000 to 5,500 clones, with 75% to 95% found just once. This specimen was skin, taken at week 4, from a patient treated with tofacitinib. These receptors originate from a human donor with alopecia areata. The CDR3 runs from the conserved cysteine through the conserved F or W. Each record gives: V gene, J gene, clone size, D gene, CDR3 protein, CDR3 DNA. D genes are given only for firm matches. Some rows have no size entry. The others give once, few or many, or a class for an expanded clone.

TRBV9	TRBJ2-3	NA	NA	CASSTHRITDTQYF	TGTGCCAGCAGCACCCACAGGATCACAGATACGCAGTATTTT
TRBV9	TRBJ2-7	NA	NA	CASSATQGYEQYF	TGTGCCAGCAGCGCGACACAGGGATACGAGCAGTACTTC
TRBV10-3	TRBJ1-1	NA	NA	CAITSGAPNTEAFF	TGTGCCATCACCTCCGGCGCACCGAACACTGAAGCTTTCTTT
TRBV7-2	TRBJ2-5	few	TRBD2	CASSLRSSGGAETQYF	TGTGCCAGCAGCTTAAGGTCTAGCGGGGGGGCGGAGACCCAGTACTTC
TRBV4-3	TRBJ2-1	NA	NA	CASSQDLFGERIF	TGCGCCAGCAGCCAAGATCTATTTGGGGAGAGGATCTTC
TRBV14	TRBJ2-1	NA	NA	CASSPRYNEQFF	TGTGCCAGCAGCCCCCGCTACAATGAGCAGTTCTTC
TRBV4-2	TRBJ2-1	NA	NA	CASSPRSLNEQFF	TGTGCCAGCAGCCCCCGTAGCCTCAATGAGCAGTTCTTC
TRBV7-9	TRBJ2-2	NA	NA	CASSLQANTGELFF	TGTGCCAGCAGCCTACAGGCTAACACCGGGGAGCTGTTTTTT
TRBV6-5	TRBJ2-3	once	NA	CASSDRASGDTQYF	TGTGCCAGCAGTGACCGGGCCTCGGGGGATACGCAGTATTTT
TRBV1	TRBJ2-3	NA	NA	CTSPRPAHTDTQYF	TGCACCAGCCCGCGACCAGCACACACAGATACGCAGTATTTT
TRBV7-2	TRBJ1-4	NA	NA	CASSLADLRGEKLFF	TGTGCCAGCAGCTTAGCGGATCTAAGGGGGGAAAAACTGTTTTTT
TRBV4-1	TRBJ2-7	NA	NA	CASSHAVWVRPHEQYF	TGCGCCAGCAGCCATGCCGTGTGGGTAAGACCCCACGAGCAGTACTTC
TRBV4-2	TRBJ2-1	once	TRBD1	CASSQAGQGGYNEQFF	TGTGCCAGCAGCCAAGCAGGACAGGGTGGTTACAATGAGCAGTTCTTC
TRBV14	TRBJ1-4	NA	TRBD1	CASSHFTGGGFNEKLFF	TGTGCCAGCAGCCACTTCACAGGAGGGGGCTTTAATGAAAAACTGTTTTTT
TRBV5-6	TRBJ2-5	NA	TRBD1	CASSLVGSGGLETQYF	TGTGCCAGCAGCTTGGTAGGGTCAGGGGGATTGGAGACCCAGTACTTC
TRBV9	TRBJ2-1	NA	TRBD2	CASSVGGGAYNEQFF	TGTGCCAGCAGCGTAGGCGGGGGGGCCTACAATGAGCAGTTCTTC
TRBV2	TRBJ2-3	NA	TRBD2	CASPGLAVRSTDTQYF	TGTGCCAGCCCCGGACTAGCGGTGAGATCCACAGATACGCAGTATTTT
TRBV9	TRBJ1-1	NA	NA	CASSIREGTEAFF	TGTGCCAGCAGCATCAGGGAGGGCACTGAAGCTTTCTTT
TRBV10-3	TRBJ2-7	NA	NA	CAISEIALQSEQYF	TGTGCCATCAGTGAGATTGCCTTACAAAGCGAGCAGTACTTC
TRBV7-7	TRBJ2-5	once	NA	CASSLGRLVSQETQYF	TGTGCCAGCAGCTTAGGGAGGTTAGTCTCCCAAGAGACCCAGTACTTC
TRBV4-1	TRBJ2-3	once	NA	CASSQYGAGTDTQYF	TGCGCCAGCAGCCAATACGGGGCAGGGACAGATACGCAGTATTTT
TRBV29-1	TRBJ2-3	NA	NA	CSVEDRSTDTQYF	TGCAGCGTTGAGGACCGCAGCACAGATACGCAGTATTTT
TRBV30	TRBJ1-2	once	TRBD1	CAWSVQGTRGDTF	TGTGCCTGGAGTGTACAGGGGACGCGGGGAGACACCTTC
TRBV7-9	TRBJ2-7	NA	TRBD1	CASRGQGAWEQYF	TGTGCCAGCAGGGGACAGGGGGCTTGGGAGCAGTACTTC
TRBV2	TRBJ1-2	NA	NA	CASTVPGSSYGYTF	TGTGCCAGCACCGTTCCAGGGTCCAGCTATGGCTACACCTTC
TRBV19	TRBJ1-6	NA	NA	CASRLGRDGSPLHF	TGTGCCAGTAGGTTGGGACGTGATGGTTCACCCCTCCACTTT
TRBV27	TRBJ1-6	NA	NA	CASSSNRGGTNFINSPLHF	TGTGCCAGCAGTTCAAACCGGGGCGGGACGAACTTCATTAATTCACCCCTCCACTTT